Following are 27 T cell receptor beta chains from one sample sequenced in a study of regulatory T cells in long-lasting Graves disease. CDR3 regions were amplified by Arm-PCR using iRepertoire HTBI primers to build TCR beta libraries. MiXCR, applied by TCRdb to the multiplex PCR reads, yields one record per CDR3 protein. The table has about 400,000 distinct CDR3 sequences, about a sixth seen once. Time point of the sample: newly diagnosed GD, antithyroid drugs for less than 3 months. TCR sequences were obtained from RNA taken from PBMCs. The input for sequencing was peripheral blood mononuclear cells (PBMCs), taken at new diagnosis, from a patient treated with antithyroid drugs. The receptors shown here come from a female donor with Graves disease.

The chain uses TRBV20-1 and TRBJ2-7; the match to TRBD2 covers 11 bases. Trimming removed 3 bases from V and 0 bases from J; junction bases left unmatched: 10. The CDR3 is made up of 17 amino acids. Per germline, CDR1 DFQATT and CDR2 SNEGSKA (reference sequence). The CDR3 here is CSASRLAGRAGSYEQYF. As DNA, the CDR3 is TGCAGTGCTAGTAGACTAGCGGGACGAGCTGGCTCCTACGAGCAGTACTTC.

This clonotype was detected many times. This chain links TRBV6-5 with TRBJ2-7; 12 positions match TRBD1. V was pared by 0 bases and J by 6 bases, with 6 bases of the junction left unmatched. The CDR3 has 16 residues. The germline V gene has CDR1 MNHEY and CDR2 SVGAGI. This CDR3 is CASSYSGQGAKGEQYF. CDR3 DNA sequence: TGTGCCAGCAGTTACTCGGGACAGGGGGCGAAAGGCGAGCAGTACTTC.

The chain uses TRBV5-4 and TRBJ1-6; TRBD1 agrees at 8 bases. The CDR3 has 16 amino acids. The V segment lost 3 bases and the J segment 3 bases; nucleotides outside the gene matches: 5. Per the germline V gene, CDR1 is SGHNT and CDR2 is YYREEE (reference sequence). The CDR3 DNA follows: TGTGCCAGCAGCTCCTGGACAGGGTACTATAATTCACCCCTCCACTTT. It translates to CASSSWTGYYNSPLHF.

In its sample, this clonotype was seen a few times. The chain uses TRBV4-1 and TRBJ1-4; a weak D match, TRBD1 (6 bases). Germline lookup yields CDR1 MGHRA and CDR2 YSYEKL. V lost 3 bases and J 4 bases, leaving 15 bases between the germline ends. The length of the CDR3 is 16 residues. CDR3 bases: TGCGCCAGCAGCCAGGGTAGACAGGCCGATAATGAAAAACTGTTTTTT. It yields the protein CASSQGRQADNEKLFF.

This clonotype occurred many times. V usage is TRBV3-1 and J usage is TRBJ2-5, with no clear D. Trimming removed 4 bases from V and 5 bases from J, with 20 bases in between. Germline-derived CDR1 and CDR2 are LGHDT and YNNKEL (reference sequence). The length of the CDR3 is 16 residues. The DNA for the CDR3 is TGTGCCAGCAGCCGGCGCCCGGGCCCCACCATGGAGACCCAGTACTTC. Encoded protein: CASSRRPGPTMETQYF.

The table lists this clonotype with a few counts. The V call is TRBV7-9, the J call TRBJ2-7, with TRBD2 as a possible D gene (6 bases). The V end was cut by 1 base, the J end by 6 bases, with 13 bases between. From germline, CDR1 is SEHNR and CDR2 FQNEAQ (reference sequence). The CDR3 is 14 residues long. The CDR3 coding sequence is TGTGCCAGCAGCTTAGATCTGTGGGGAGGCGAGCAGTACTTC. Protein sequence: CASSLDLWGGEQYF.

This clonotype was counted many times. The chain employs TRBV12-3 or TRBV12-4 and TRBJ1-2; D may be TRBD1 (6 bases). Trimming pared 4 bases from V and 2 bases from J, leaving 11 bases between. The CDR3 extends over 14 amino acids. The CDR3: CASSSMTGNYGYTF. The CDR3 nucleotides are TGTGCCAGCAGTTCCATGACAGGAAACTATGGCTACACCTTC.

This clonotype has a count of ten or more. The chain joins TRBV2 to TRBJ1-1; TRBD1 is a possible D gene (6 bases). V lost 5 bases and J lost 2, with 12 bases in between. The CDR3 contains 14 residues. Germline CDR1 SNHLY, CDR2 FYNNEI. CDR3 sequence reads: CASSRLGTNTEAFF. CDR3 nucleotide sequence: TGTGCCAGCAGTCGGTTAGGGACAAACACTGAAGCTTTCTTT.

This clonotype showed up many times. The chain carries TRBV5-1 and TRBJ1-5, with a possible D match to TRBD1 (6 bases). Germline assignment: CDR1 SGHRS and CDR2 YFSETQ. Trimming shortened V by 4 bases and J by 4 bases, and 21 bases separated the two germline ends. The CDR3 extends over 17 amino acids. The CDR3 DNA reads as TGCGCCAGCAGCCCAGACGAGCGACAGGAGGCTAATCAGCCCCAGCATTTT. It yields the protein CASSPDERQEANQPQHF.

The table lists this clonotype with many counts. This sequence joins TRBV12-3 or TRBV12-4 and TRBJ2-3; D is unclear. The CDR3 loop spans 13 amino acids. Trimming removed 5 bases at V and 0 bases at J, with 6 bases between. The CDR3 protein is CASSPQSTDTQYF. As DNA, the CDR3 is TGTGCCAGCAGTCCACAAAGCACAGATACGCAGTATTTT.

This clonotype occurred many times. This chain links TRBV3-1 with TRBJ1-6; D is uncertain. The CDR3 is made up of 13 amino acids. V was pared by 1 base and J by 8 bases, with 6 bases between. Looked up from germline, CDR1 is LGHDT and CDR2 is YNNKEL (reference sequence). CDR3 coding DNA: TGTGCCAGCAGCCAAGTGATGGATTCACCCCTCCACTTT. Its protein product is CASSQVMDSPLHF. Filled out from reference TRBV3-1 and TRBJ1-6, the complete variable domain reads DTAVSQTPKYLVTQMGNDKSIKCEQNLGHDTMYWYKQDSKKFLKIMFSYNNKELIINETVPNRFSPKSPDKAHLNLHINSLELGDSAVYFCASSQVMDSPLHFGNGTRLTVT.

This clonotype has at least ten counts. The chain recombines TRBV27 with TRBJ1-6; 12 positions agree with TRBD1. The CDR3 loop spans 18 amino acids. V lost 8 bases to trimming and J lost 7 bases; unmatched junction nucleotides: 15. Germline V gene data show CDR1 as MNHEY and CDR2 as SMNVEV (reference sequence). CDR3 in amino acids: CASRGGDRGLAGNSPLHF. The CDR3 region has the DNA TGTGCCAGCCGTGGGGGGGACAGGGGGCTAGCGGGGAATTCACCCCTCCACTTT.

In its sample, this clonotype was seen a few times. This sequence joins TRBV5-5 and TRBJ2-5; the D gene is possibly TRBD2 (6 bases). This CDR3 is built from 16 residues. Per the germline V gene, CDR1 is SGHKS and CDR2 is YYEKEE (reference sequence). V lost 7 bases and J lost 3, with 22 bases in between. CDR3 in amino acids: CASGWRDPTRKETQYF. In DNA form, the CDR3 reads TGTGCCAGCGGCTGGCGGGACCCCACTCGGAAAGAGACCCAGTACTTC.

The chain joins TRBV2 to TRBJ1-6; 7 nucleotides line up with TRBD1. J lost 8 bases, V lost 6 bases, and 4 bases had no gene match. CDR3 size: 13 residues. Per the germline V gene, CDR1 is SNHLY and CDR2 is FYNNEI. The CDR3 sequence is CASSTDRDSPLHF. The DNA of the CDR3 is TGTGCCAGCAGCACTGACAGGGATTCACCCCTCCACTTT.

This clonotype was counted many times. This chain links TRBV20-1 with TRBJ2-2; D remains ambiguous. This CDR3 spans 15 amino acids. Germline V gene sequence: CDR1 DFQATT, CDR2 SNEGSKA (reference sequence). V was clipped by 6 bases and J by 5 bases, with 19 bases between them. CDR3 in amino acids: CSAPSWSAGTGELFF. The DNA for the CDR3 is TGCAGTGCCCCGAGTTGGTCGGCTGGGACCGGGGAGCTGTTTTTT.

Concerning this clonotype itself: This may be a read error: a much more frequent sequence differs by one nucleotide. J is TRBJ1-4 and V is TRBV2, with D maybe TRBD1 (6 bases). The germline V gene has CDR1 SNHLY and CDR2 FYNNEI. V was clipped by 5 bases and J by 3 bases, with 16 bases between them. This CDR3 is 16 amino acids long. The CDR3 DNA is TGTGCCAGCAGTCCTGACGAGGGGGATTCTAATGAAAAACTGTTTTTT. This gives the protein CASSPDEGDSNEKLFF.

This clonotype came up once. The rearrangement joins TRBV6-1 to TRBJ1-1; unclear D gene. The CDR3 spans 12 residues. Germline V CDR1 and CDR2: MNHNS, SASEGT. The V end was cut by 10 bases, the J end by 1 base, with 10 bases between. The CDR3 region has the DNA TGTGCCATCCTTAGATCGAACACTGAAGCTTTCTTT. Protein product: CAILRSNTEAFF.

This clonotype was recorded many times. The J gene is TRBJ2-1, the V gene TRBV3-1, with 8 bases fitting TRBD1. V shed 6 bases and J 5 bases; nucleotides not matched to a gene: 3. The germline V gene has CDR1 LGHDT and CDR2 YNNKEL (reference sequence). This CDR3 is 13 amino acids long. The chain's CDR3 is CASRGQGHNEQFF. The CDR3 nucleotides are TGTGCCAGCAGAGGACAGGGACACAATGAGCAGTTCTTC.

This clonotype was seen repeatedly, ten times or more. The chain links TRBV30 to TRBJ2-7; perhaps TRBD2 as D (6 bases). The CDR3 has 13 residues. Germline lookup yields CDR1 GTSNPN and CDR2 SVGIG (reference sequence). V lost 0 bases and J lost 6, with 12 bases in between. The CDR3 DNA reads TGTGCCTGGAGTGTAGGGGACTGGTTCGAGCAGTACTTC. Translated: CAWSVGDWFEQYF.

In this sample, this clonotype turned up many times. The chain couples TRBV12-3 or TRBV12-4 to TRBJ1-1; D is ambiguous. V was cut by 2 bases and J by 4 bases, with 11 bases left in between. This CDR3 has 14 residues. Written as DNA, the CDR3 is TGTGCCAGCAGTTTATCTAATGCCGGCACTGAAGCTTTCTTT. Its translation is CASSLSNAGTEAFF.

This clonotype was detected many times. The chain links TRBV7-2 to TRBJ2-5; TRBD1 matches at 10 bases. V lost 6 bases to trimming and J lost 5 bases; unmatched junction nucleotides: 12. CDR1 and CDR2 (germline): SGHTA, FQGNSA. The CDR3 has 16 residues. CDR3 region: CASSLTGTGVSETQYF. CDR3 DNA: TGTGCCAGCAGTCTAACCGGGACAGGGGTGTCTGAGACCCAGTACTTC.

In DNA form, the CDR3 reads TGTGCCAGCAGCGGGGGCGAGACAGACATAGAGACCCAGTACTTC. This translates into CASSGGETDIETQYF. J is TRBJ2-5 and V is TRBV7-9, with D perhaps TRBD1 (6 bases). The CDR3 is made up of 15 amino acids. V was pared by 5 bases and J by 4 bases, with 17 bases between. Germline V gives CDR1 SEHNR, CDR2 FQNEAQ (reference sequence). The whole variable domain, filled in from reference TRBV7-9 and TRBJ2-5, reads DTGVSQNPRHKITKRGQNVTFRCDPISEHNRLYWYRQTLGQGPEFLTYFQNEAQLEKSRLLSDRFSAERPKGSFSTLEIQRTEQGDSAMYLCASSGGETDIETQYFGPGTRLLVL.

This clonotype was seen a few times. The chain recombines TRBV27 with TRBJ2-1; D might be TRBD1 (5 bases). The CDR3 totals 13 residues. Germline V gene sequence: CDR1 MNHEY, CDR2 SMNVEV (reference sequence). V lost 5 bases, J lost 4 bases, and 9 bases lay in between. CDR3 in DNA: TGTGCCAGCAGTCCACGACAGTACAATGAGCAGTTCTTC. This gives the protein CASSPRQYNEQFF.

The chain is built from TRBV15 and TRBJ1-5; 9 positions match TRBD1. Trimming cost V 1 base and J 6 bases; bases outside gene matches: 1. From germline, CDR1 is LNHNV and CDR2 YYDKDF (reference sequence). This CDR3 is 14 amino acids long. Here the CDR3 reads CATSRGQGVQPQHF. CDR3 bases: TGTGCCACCAGCAGAGGACAGGGGGTTCAGCCCCAGCATTTT.

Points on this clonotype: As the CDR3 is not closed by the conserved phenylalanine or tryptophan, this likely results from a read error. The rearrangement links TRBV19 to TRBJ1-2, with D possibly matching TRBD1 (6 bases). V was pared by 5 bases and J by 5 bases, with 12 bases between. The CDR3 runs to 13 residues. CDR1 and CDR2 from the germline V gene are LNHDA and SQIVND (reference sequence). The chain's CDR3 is CASSADRLYGYTL. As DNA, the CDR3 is TGTGCCAGTAGTGCGGACAGACTATATGGCTACACCCTC.

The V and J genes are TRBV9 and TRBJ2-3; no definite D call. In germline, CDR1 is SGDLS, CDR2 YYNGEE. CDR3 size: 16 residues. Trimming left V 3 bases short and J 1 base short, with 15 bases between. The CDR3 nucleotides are TGTGCCAGCAGCGAGGGCGGTAGTTGGGGCACAGATACGCAGTATTTT. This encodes CASSEGGSWGTDTQYF.

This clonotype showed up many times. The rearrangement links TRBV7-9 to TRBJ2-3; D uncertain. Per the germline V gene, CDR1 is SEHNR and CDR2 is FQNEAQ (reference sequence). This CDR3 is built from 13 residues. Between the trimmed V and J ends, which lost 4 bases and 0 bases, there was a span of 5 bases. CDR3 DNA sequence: TGTGCCAGCAGCTCTTCTAGCACAGATACGCAGTATTTT. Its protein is CASSSSSTDTQYF.